One and the same sample provided the 31 T cell receptor beta chains below, sequenced in a study of cytomegalovirus exposure and HLA in healthy donors. 60 Vbeta and 13 Jbeta primers were used in PCR. Data came from immunoSEQ multiplex PCR; TCRdb stores just in-frame clones and leaves some out. The sample shows roughly 200,000 clones, about 89% of them seen only once. Sequenced input: PBMCs. The receptors were sampled from a man between 25 and 39 years old in good health and CMV-seronegative.

The CDR3 loop is CASSKGHRKYEQYF. The CDR3 region has the DNA TGTGCCAGCAGCAAGGGGCACAGAAAGTACGAGCAGTACTTC. The chain joins TRBV21-1 to TRBJ2-5; TRBD1 is the table's D call, not checked against the DNA. The closer fit of TRBJ2-7 to the DNA end suggests the J call may be wrong. TRBV21-1 is a listed pseudogene. This CDR3 spans 14 amino acids.

The genes are TRBV5-5 and TRBJ2-3; a weak D match, TRBD2 (6 bases). The CDR3 covers 17 residues. Germline CDR1 and CDR2: SGHKS and YYEKEE (reference sequence). Trimming stripped 1 base from V and 3 bases from J, with 18 bases between. The CDR3 region has the DNA TGTGCCAGCAGCTTGAGGTTGCAGGTAGGGAGGACAGATACGCAGTATTTT. This encodes CASSLRLQVGRTDTQYF.

The V and J genes are TRBV27 and TRBJ2-3; the D is unclear. Germline V CDR1 and CDR2: MNHEY, SMNVEV (reference sequence). Trimming left V 6 bases short and J 6 bases short, with 22 bases between. This CDR3 has 16 residues. CDR3 nucleotides: TGTGCCAGCAGCCCTCCTCTAGACCGCAAAGAGGATACGCAGTATTTT. It codes for CASSPPLDRKEDTQYF.

This clone was detected only a few times. The chain has TRBV10-3 and TRBJ2-7; the match to TRBD2 covers 7 bases. Germline loops: CDR1 ENHRY, CDR2 SYGVKD. The CDR3 loop spans 14 amino acids. With V trimmed by 2 bases and J by 3 bases, 4 bases remained unmatched. The CDR3 reads CAISEGGEVYEQYF. The CDR3 coding sequence is TGTGCCATCAGTGAGGGGGGGGAGGTCTACGAGCAGTACTTC.

As to this clone: This CDR3 is also generated by other DNA sequences in the sample. The chain is built from TRBV18 and TRBJ2-3; D may be TRBD1 (5 bases). Germline loops: CDR1 KGHSH, CDR2 LQKENI. V was pared by 3 bases and J by 2 bases, with 12 bases between. CDR3 length: 15 residues. CDR3 in amino acids: CASSPRQTHTDTQYF. The CDR3 DNA is TGTGCCAGCTCACCCAGACAGACACACACAGATACGCAGTATTTT.

The chain employs TRBV28 and TRBJ1-5; 7 nucleotides agree with TRBD1. Germline CDR1 and CDR2: MDHEN and SYDVKM. This CDR3 has 14 amino acids. The junction had 11 bases not matched to a gene; V was cut back by 6 bases and J by 9 bases. CDR3 region: CASRETGVELPQHF. The CDR3 DNA follows: TGTGCCAGCAGAGAAACAGGGGTAGAGTTGCCCCAGCATTTT.

V is TRBV5-4 and J is TRBJ1-5; no reliable D call. Germline lookup yields CDR1 SGHNT and CDR2 YYREEE (reference sequence). Trimming left V 2 bases short and J 3 bases short, with 12 bases between. The CDR3 has 15 amino acids. Here the CDR3 reads CASSFSGVPNQPQHF. In DNA form, the CDR3 reads TGTGCCAGCAGCTTCTCCGGGGTCCCCAATCAGCCCCAGCATTTT.

The V and J genes are TRBV4-1 and TRBJ1-5, with TRBD1 matching 12 bases. The CDR3 is 17 residues long. Germline loops: CDR1 MGHRA, CDR2 YSYEKL. V lost 4 bases and J lost 4; bases outside the gene matches: 8. Here the CDR3 DNA reads TGCGCCAGCAGCCCATTGGGACAGGGGGCCGTAAATCAGCCCCAGCATTTT. Its protein is CASSPLGQGAVNQPQHF.

This clone has a single count. The rearrangement joins TRBV10-1 to TRBJ1-2; the D is unclear. The germline V gene encodes CDR1 WNHNN and CDR2 SYGVQD (reference sequence). This CDR3 region has 13 residues. The V end lost 8 bases, the J end lost 1 base, and 11 bases lay between the germline ends. The CDR3 protein is CASQRAINYGYTF. The CDR3 nucleotides are TGCGCCAGCCAGCGAGCGATTAACTATGGCTACACCTTC.

The sample holds a few counts of this clone. The chain combines TRBV2 with TRBJ1-5, with 8 nucleotides matching TRBD1. Germline V lookup: CDR1 SNHLY, CDR2 FYNNEI. With V trimmed by 5 bases and J by 6 bases, 6 bases remained unmatched. CDR3 size: 14 residues. The CDR3 coding sequence is TGTGCCAGCAGTAACACAGGGGGAAGTCAGCCCCAGCATTTT. Translation: CASSNTGGSQPQHF.

This clone was found once. J is TRBJ1-1 and V is TRBV4-1; the match to TRBD1 covers 7 bases. CDR1 is MGHRA and CDR2 is YSYEKL in the germline V gene. With 5 bases clipped from V and 0 bases from J, the junction kept 3 bases outside the gene matches. CDR3 length equals 14 residues. CDR3 sequence: CASSSTGVNTEAFF. The CDR3 DNA reads as TGCGCCAGCAGCTCCACAGGGGTGAACACTGAAGCTTTCTTT.

Only one count was recorded for this clone. The gene calls are TRBV28 and TRBJ1-5; D ambiguous. Germline V CDR1 and CDR2: MDHEN, SYDVKM. The length of the CDR3 is 12 residues. Trimming took off 10 bases at V and 3 bases at J, with 10 bases between the two ends. DNA of the CDR3: TGTGCCATCGGGATCTCCAATCAGCCCCAGCATTTT. This codes for CAIGISNQPQHF.

This sequence joins TRBV7-9 and TRBJ2-3; TRBD2 agrees at 12 bases. Trimming cost V 5 bases and J 2 bases; bases outside gene matches: 5. Germline lookup yields CDR1 SEHNR and CDR2 FQNEAQ (reference sequence). The length of the CDR3 is 16 residues. This chain's CDR3 is CASSPTSGGITDTQYF. CDR3 DNA: TGTGCCAGCAGCCCAACTAGCGGGGGGATCACAGATACGCAGTATTTT.

The V and J genes are TRBV7-2 and TRBJ2-2; 14 bases are a match to TRBD2. The germline CDR1 and CDR2 sequences are SGHTA and FQGNSA. V was clipped by 2 bases and J by 5 bases; unmatched bases: 7. The CDR3 consists of 18 residues. This CDR3 is CASSLPGLAGGPTGELFF. In DNA form, the CDR3 reads TGTGCCAGCAGCTTACCCGGACTAGCGGGGGGTCCGACCGGGGAGCTGTTTTTT. The entire variable domain, with the rest obtained from reference TRBV7-2 and TRBJ2-2, is as follows: GAGVSQSPSNKVTEKGKDVELRCDPISGHTALYWYRQSLGQGLEFLIYFQGNSAPDKSGLPSDRFSAERTGGSVSTLTIQRTQQEDSAVYLCASSLPGLAGGPTGELFFGEGSRLTVL.

Turning to this clone: Sequence at one end of the junction differs from germline and may be a read error. The gene calls are TRBV2 and TRBJ2-6, with D possibly matching TRBD1 (5 bases). CDR1 and CDR2 (germline): SNHLY, FYNNEI. The CDR3 is made up of 15 amino acids. CDR3 nucleotides: TGTGCCAGCCAGACGGAGAGCTCTGGGGCCAACGGCCTGACTTTC. Amino acids: CASQTESSGANGLTF.

The V call is TRBV19, the J call TRBJ1-6, with 9 nucleotides matching TRBD1. This CDR3 contains 16 residues. Germline CDR1 is LNHDA and CDR2 is SQIVND (reference sequence). Germline trimming cut 5 bases from V and 0 bases from J; bases unmatched to any gene: 2. This CDR3 reads CASSSGQGSYNSPLHF. CDR3 bases: TGTGCCAGTAGTTCGGGACAGGGCTCCTATAATTCACCCCTCCACTTT.

The V gene is TRBV6-1, the J gene TRBJ2-2; 11 bases line up with TRBD1. Germline CDR1 reads MNHNS; CDR2 reads SASEGT. V was pared by 3 bases and J by 4 bases, with 1 base of the junction left unmatched. The CDR3 is made up of 15 amino acids. CDR3 residues: CASSEGTGGTGELFF. CDR3 bases: TGTGCCAGCAGTGAGGGGACAGGGGGCACCGGGGAGCTGTTTTTT.

V gene TRBV4-3 combines with J gene TRBJ1-2, with unresolved D. Germline V gives CDR1 LGHNA, CDR2 YSLEER. Trimming removed 5 bases at V and 2 bases at J, with 12 bases between. This CDR3 is built from 14 residues. CDR3 nucleotide sequence: TGCGCCAGCAGCGATCCAGGCGAAAACTATGGCTACACCTTC. Protein sequence: CASSDPGENYGYTF.

CDR3 region: CASSVDSLAKNIQYF. Here the CDR3 DNA reads TGTGCCAGCAGCGTGGACAGCCTAGCCAAAAACATTCAGTACTTC. The rearrangement links TRBV7-2 to TRBJ2-4, with D possibly matching TRBD1 (6 bases). CDR3 length: 15 residues. CDR1 is SGHTA, CDR2 FQGNSA, per germline. The germline V and J ends were trimmed by 5 bases and 0 bases, with 11 bases remaining between them.

This chain joins TRBV5-1 and TRBJ1-4; 9 positions agree with TRBD1. Per germline, CDR1 SGHRS and CDR2 YFSETQ. This CDR3 contains 14 residues. Unmatched junction bases numbered 6, after V lost 4 bases and J lost 8 bases. DNA of the CDR3: TGCGCCAGCAGCCCCGGACAGGGGAAAGAAAAACTGTTTTTT. Translated: CASSPGQGKEKLFF.

The rearrangement uses TRBV6-6 and TRBJ2-3; 9 bases agree with TRBD2. V lost 7 bases and J lost 3; bases outside the gene matches: 11. The germline V gene has CDR1 MNHNY and CDR2 SVGAGI (reference sequence). The CDR3 covers 16 residues. Written as DNA, the CDR3 is TGTGCCAGCAATGTTGGTAGCGGGGGCAAAACAGATACGCAGTATTTT. Translated, it gives CASNVGSGGKTDTQYF.

The rearrangement uses TRBV4-2 and TRBJ1-6, with D perhaps TRBD1 (5 bases). The CDR3 contains 18 residues. V lost 3 bases and J lost 5, with 20 bases in between. CDR1 and CDR2 from the germline V gene are LGHNA and YNFKEQ. The CDR3 DNA is TGTGCCAGCAGCCACGGCCTACAGGACCTCCTAAATAATTCACCCCTCCACTTT. This codes for CASSHGLQDLLNNSPLHF.

This rearrangement joins TRBV7-9 to TRBJ2-5; D is possibly TRBD2 (7 bases). The ends were cut back, 1 base at V and 5 bases at J, with 11 bases in the middle. The germline V gene encodes CDR1 SEHNR and CDR2 FQNEAQ (reference sequence). There are 14 residues in the CDR3. The CDR3 nucleotides read TGTGCCAGCAGCTTAGGCGCGGGGGCGGAGACCCAGTACTTC. Its translation is CASSLGAGAETQYF.

With regard to this clone: This specimen includes other DNA sequences encoding the same CDR3. The CDR3: CASSLGGGETQYF. The DNA for the CDR3 is TGCGCCAGCAGCTTGGGAGGTGGAGAGACCCAGTACTTC. The chain joins TRBV5-1 to TRBJ2-5, with D hard to call. CDR1 and CDR2 from the germline V gene are SGHRS and YFSETQ. With 0 bases removed from V and 4 bases from J, the gap between germline ends came to 7 bases. The CDR3 has 13 amino acids.

This clone was observed a single time. The chain employs TRBV6-1 and TRBJ1-3; 9 bases are a match to TRBD1. CDR1 and CDR2 (germline): MNHNS, SASEGT. The CDR3 extends over 16 amino acids. V shed 4 bases, J shed 0 bases, and the junction held 4 bases outside the gene matches. Written as DNA, the CDR3 is TGTGCCAGCAGTGTGGGACAGGGCCCCTCTGGAAACACCATATATTTT. This translates into CASSVGQGPSGNTIYF.

With regard to this clone: Other DNA sequences in the sample encode the same CDR3. The chain uses TRBV10-1 and TRBJ1-1; D is unclear. Looked up from germline, CDR1 is WNHNN and CDR2 is SYGVQD (reference sequence). This CDR3 spans 12 amino acids. Trimming shortened V by 0 bases and J by 8 bases, and 7 bases separated the two germline ends. DNA of the CDR3: TGCGCCAGCAGTGAGTCGCGAGGGGAAGCTTTCTTT. It codes for CASSESRGEAFF.

This clone was observed a few times. The V gene is TRBV19, the J gene TRBJ2-2; the match to TRBD1 covers 10 bases. This CDR3 is built from 16 residues. V dropped 3 bases and J dropped 6; count of bases not matched to a gene: 7. Germline V lookup: CDR1 LNHDA, CDR2 SQIVND (reference sequence). The CDR3 protein is CASSIAGTGDSGELFF. The CDR3 nucleotides read TGTGCCAGTAGTATCGCCGGGACAGGGGATTCCGGGGAGCTGTTTTTT.

V is TRBV27 and J is TRBJ2-7, with D perhaps TRBD1 (7 bases). V shed 6 bases and J shed 5 bases, with 17 bases lying between them. The CDR3 has 14 residues. Germline V gene lookup returns CDR1 MNHEY and CDR2 SMNVEV (reference sequence). CDR3 loop: CASREGAFADEQYF. The CDR3 DNA follows: TGTGCCAGCAGGGAGGGGGCGTTCGCGGACGAGCAGTACTTC.

The genes are TRBV7-9 and TRBJ1-4; 8 bases map to TRBD1. CDR1 and CDR2 from the germline V gene are SEHNR and FQNEAQ (reference sequence). V trimming: 3 bases; J trimming: 8 bases; junction bases outside the gene matches: 5. CDR3 length: 14 amino acids. The CDR3: CASSFSRGQEKLFF. As DNA, the CDR3 is TGTGCCAGCAGCTTTTCCAGGGGGCAGGAAAAACTGTTTTTT. The full variable domain, with the rest looked up from reference TRBV7-9 and TRBJ1-4, is DTGVSQNPRHKITKRGQNVTFRCDPISEHNRLYWYRQTLGQGPEFLTYFQNEAQLEKSRLLSDRFSAERPKGSFSTLEIQRTEQGDSAMYLCASSFSRGQEKLFFGSGTQLSVL.

The chain uses TRBV2 and TRBJ2-1; the match to TRBD2 covers 11 bases. The CDR3 consists of 16 residues. The V gene end was trimmed by 1 base and the J gene end by 7 bases; junction bases not matched to a gene: 6. Germline CDR1 reads SNHLY; CDR2 reads FYNNEI. CDR3 nucleotides: TGTGCCAGCAGTGAAGATCTAGCGGGGGGTACTAATGAGCAGTTCTTC. Protein product: CASSEDLAGGTNEQFF.

In regard to this clone: One end of the junction fails to match germline, which may point to a read error. V usage is TRBV6-1 and J usage is TRBJ2-3, with D hard to call. The CDR3 spans 12 residues. CDR1 is MNHNS, CDR2 SASEGT, per germline. CDR3 in DNA: TGTGCCAGCAGTGAGTTTTCTACGACACTTTTTTTT. Protein sequence: CASSEFSTTLFF.